This is a list of T cell receptor beta chains from one sample in a study of blood T cells in healthy people across ages. TCRdb used MiXCR to reprocess the 5' RACE reads, holding one entry per CDR3 protein. This sample carries about 900,000 distinct CDR3 sequences, about 59% of them seen once, and the ten largest clones take 25% to 35%. The specimen sequenced was blood. These receptors were obtained from a man in his thirties or forties in good health. Both conserved end residues are part of each CDR3. A D gene is named only where the DNA matches it firmly. The size field is filled for only some rows; it gives once, few, many or a size class.

clone size	D gene	V gene	J gene	CDR3 length	CDR3 protein	CDR3 DNA
once	TRBD2	TRBV6-5	TRBJ2-2	15	CASNRLAGDTGELFF	TGTGCCAGCAATCGACTAGCGGGGGATACCGGGGAGCTGTTTTTT
-	-	TRBV4-2	TRBJ1-6	15	CASSQDAPGDPPLHF	TGTGCCAGCAGCCAAGATGCCCCAGGGGACCCACCCCTCCACTTT
-	-	TRBV9	TRBJ2-3	15	CASREVGHLEDTQYF	TGTGCCAGCAGGGAGGTGGGGCATCTTGAGGATACGCAGTATTTT
few	-	TRBV29-1	TRBJ1-2	13	CSAEEGLNYGYTF	TGCAGCGCTGAAGAGGGTTTGAACTATGGCTACACCTTC
many	-	TRBV7-2	TRBJ2-3	11	CASSLKDTQYF	TGTGCCAGCAGTCTCAAGGATACGCAGTATTTT
-	-	TRBV6-2/TRBV6-3	TRBJ2-7	11	CASSYSTIRYF	TGTGCCAGCAGTTATTCTACTATCCGGTACTTC
-	TRBD1	TRBV28	TRBJ2-7	16	CASRSFRDSYSYEQYF	TGTGCCAGCAGATCGTTCCGGGACAGCTACTCCTACGAGCAGTACTTC
-	-	TRBV6-6	TRBJ1-5	15	CASRRTGYSNQPQHF	TGTGCCAGCAGGAGAACAGGGTATAGCAATCAGCCCCAGCATTTT
-	TRBD1	TRBV4-1	TRBJ1-4	13	CASGQGKDEKLFF	TGCGCCAGCGGACAGGGGAAGGATGAAAAACTGTTTTTT
-	-	TRBV5-1	TRBJ1-2	15	CASSLDTGRGYGYTF	TGCGCCAGCAGCTTGGACACAGGGAGAGGCTATGGCTACACCTTC
-	-	TRBV4-3	TRBJ2-1	12	CASSHEYGEQFF	TGCGCCAGCAGCCACGAGTACGGTGAGCAGTTCTTC
-	TRBD2	TRBV4-3	TRBJ2-5	19	CASSQDNFKPSGERETQYF	TGCGCCAGCAGCCAAGATAACTTTAAGCCTAGCGGGGAGCGGGAGACCCAGTACTTC
-	-	TRBV28	TRBJ2-5	14	CASTFPGVGETQYF	TGTGCCAGCACTTTTCCAGGAGTAGGGGAGACCCAGTACTTC
-	-	TRBV20-1	TRBJ2-5	13	CSAPRGGQETQYF	TGCAGTGCTCCTAGGGGGGGCCAAGAGACCCAGTACTTC
few	-	TRBV6-5	TRBJ2-3	13	CASSYSMSGTQYF	TGTGCCAGCAGTTACTCGATGTCCGGTACGCAGTATTTT
-	-	TRBV28	TRBJ2-1	12	CASSTNYNEQFF	TGTGCCAGCAGTACCAATTACAATGAGCAGTTCTTC
once	TRBD2	TRBV6-1	TRBJ2-3	15	CASSKSGGETDTQYF	TGTGCCAGCAGTAAAAGCGGGGGGGAAACAGATACGCAGTATTTT
-	-	TRBV29-1	TRBJ2-7	13	CSVEPIDSYEQYF	TGCAGCGTTGAGCCGATAGATTCCTACGAGCAGTACTTC
-	-	TRBV7-8	TRBJ1-4	17	CASSTHYQRATNEKLFF	TGTGCCAGCAGCACACATTACCAGCGTGCAACTAATGAAAAACTGTTTTTT
-	-	TRBV3-1	TRBJ2-5	15	CASSQRDSGAETQYF	TGTGCCAGCAGCCAACGGGACTCCGGGGCGGAGACCCAGTACTTC
-	-	TRBV6-5	TRBJ1-6	14	CASSPWQGSSPLHF	TGTGCCAGCAGTCCCTGGCAGGGTAGTTCACCCCTCCACTTT
-	-	TRBV6-1	TRBJ2-3	13	CAGRRPSTDTQYF	TGTGCCGGAAGGAGACCGAGCACAGATACGCAGTATTTT
-	-	TRBV5-1	TRBJ2-7	14	CASSRAASGYEQYF	TGCGCCAGCAGCAGGGCGGCTTCGGGTTACGAGCAGTACTTC
-	-	TRBV7-2	TRBJ2-3	17	CASSPTPAGGLTDTQYF	TGTGCCAGCAGCCCCACCCCGGCTGGGGGCCTCACAGATACGCAGTATTTT
-	-	TRBV7-9	TRBJ1-2	15	CASSRSQPPNYGYTF	TGTGCCAGCAGCAGGAGCCAGCCGCCTAACTATGGCTACACCTTC
-	-	TRBV6-2/TRBV6-3	TRBJ2-7	15	CASSTWTASSYEQYF	TGTGCCAGCAGTACTTGGACCGCCAGCTCCTACGAGCAGTACTTC
-	-	TRBV10-3	TRBJ2-5	13	CAISENRVETQYF	TGTGCCATCAGTGAGAATAGGGTAGAGACCCAGTACTTC
few	-	TRBV4-3	TRBJ2-5	16	CASSQEPSQLGETQYF	TGCGCCAGCAGCCAAGAACCCTCCCAGCTAGGAGAGACCCAGTACTTC
-	-	TRBV16	TRBJ1-5	16	CASSQSSGKGNQPQHF	TGTGCCAGCAGCCAATCGTCAGGGAAGGGCAATCAGCCCCAGCATTTT
once	-	TRBV2	TRBJ2-7	13	CAIRDSSSYEQYF	TGTGCCATTAGAGACTCGTCTTCCTACGAGCAGTACTTC
-	-	TRBV14	TRBJ2-7	15	CASSQGTGTPYEQYF	TGTGCCAGCAGCCAAGGTACCGGGACCCCCTACGAGCAGTACTTC
few	TRBD1	TRBV25-1	TRBJ2-1	16	CASSDGDRLYYNEQFF	TGTGCCAGCAGCGACGGGGACAGGCTCTATTACAATGAGCAGTTCTTC